The source of this T cell receptor beta chain is a study of cytomegalovirus exposure and HLA in healthy donors. Study context: Prior work identified some 120 million unique TCR beta sequences in approximately 180 million T cells.

Study-wide findings and caveats: Later genetic work tied a missense DCLRE1C variant to beta-chain V and J trimming.

Regarding this clone: Its target is unknown.

13 Jbeta primers and 60 Vbeta primers were used for the PCR. Sequenced by immunoSEQ multiplex PCR; TCRdb stores in-frame clones only, minus some. The sample contains roughly 120,000 clones, about 74% of which appear only once. Germline V CDR1 and CDR2: SGDLS, YYNGEE. Trimming left V 0 bases short and J 4 bases short, with 19 bases between. CDR3 length equals 17 residues. The sequence came from a woman aged 50 to 60 in good health and CMV-seropositive. The material sequenced was PBMCs. The chain carries TRBV9 and TRBJ1-2, with a possible D match to TRBD1 (5 bases). In DNA, the CDR3 is TGTGCCAGCAGCGTAGATCGGTCCCAGGGTTACTTCTATGGCTACACCTTC. It encodes CASSVDRSQGYFYGYTF.